This passage covers 29 T cell receptor beta chains from one sample sequenced in a study of Graves' ophthalmopathy and Graves' hyperthyroidism. Investigators amplified TCR beta CDR3 regions from RNA transcripts. Second-round multiplex PCR followed a first-round RT-PCR using HTBI primers. TCRdb recomputed calls from the multiplex PCR reads with MiXCR, one row per CDR3 protein. The table has about 400,000 distinct CDR3 sequences, 15% to 20% seen once. Material: peripheral blood. These receptor sequences come from a woman aged 18-29 years with Graves' ophthalmopathy.

This clonotype showed up many times. This chain connects TRBV28 to TRBJ1-3, with TRBD1 matching 8 bases. Germline loops: CDR1 MDHEN, CDR2 SYDVKM. The V and J ends lost 3 bases and 4 bases, in that order; junction bases with no gene match: 5. The CDR3 is 15 residues long. Written as DNA, the CDR3 is TGTGCCAGCAGTTTCAGGGGGCCCGGGGGAAACACCATATATTTT. It encodes CASSFRGPGGNTIYF.

This clonotype showed up many times. V and J are TRBV6-2 or TRBV6-3 and TRBJ2-2; D not resolved. Germline-derived CDR1 and CDR2 are MNHEY and SVGEGT. Trimming stripped 2 bases from V and 4 bases from J, with 5 bases between. The CDR3 is 13 amino acids. CDR3 bases: TGTGCCAGCAGTTACGGCCTCACCGGGGAGCTGTTTTTT. The encoded protein is CASSYGLTGELFF.

Ten or more counts support this clonotype. The chain combines TRBV28 with TRBJ1-1; no clear D. The CDR3 consists of 12 residues. V was cut by 5 bases and J by 3 bases, with 7 bases left in between. Germline V CDR1 and CDR2: MDHEN, SYDVKM. CDR3 amino acids: CASSVRYTEAFF. CDR3 DNA sequence: TGTGCCAGCAGTGTAAGATACACTGAAGCTTTCTTT.

The chain is built from TRBV28 and TRBJ1-2, with D hard to call. Per germline, CDR1 MDHEN and CDR2 SYDVKM. The CDR3 is 12 amino acids. V gave up 4 bases and J gave up 4 bases, with 7 bases separating them. The DNA of the CDR3 is TGTGCCAGCAGTTCATGGCGCTATGGCTACACCTTC. As protein: CASSSWRYGYTF.

There are many counts of this clonotype. The V call is TRBV4-1, the J call TRBJ1-5; D is ambiguous. V was pared by 1 base and J by 5 bases, with 9 bases between. The CDR3 spans 14 residues. Germline CDR1 MGHRA, CDR2 YSYEKL. In DNA, the CDR3 is TGCGCCAGCAGCCAAGGGGCAGGAGATCAGCCCCAGCATTTT. Amino acid sequence: CASSQGAGDQPQHF.

This clonotype was detected ten times or more. The V gene is TRBV6-5, the J gene TRBJ1-3; no firm D call. Per germline, CDR1 MNHEY and CDR2 SVGAGI. V lost 2 bases, J lost 4 bases, and 12 bases lay in between. CDR3 length equals 15 residues. The CDR3 DNA is TGTGCCAGCAGTTACCGACGGTCCTCCGGAAACACCATATATTTT. Translated: CASSYRRSSGNTIYF.

This clonotype was observed at least ten times. This sequence joins TRBV6-2 or TRBV6-3 and TRBJ2-5; D is undetermined. CDR1 MNHEY and CDR2 SVGEGT come from the germline V gene. The CDR3 extends over 15 amino acids. The ends were cut back, 3 bases at V and 5 bases at J, with 16 bases in the middle. The chain's CDR3 is CASSYGQSISETQYF. The CDR3 bases are TGTGCCAGCAGTTATGGGCAGTCCATATCCGAGACCCAGTACTTC.

This chain uses TRBV6-2 or TRBV6-3 with TRBJ2-7; TRBD2 matches 7 bases. The junction had 16 bases not matched to a gene; V was cut back by 6 bases and J by 2 bases. Germline values: CDR1 MNHEY, CDR2 SVGEGT. The CDR3 has 17 residues. The CDR3 protein is CASSRGPSGTVTYEQYF. Here the CDR3 DNA reads TGTGCCAGCAGCCGAGGACCGAGCGGGACGGTAACCTACGAGCAGTACTTC.

This clonotype was observed at least ten times. The chain combines TRBV28 with TRBJ2-7, with 8 bases identical to TRBD1. The CDR3 loop spans 14 amino acids. Germline assignment: CDR1 MDHEN and CDR2 SYDVKM. The V segment lost 8 bases and the J segment 2 bases; nucleotides outside the gene matches: 8. CDR3 in DNA: TGTGCCAGCCGGGGACAGGAGATAACCTACGAGCAGTACTTC. Translating it yields CASRGQEITYEQYF.

This clonotype was counted many times. V and J are TRBV6-5 and TRBJ2-7, with D perhaps assigned TRBD1 or TRBD2 (5 bases each). In germline, CDR1 is MNHEY, CDR2 SVGAGI. The CDR3 has 13 residues. V lost 6 bases, J lost 6 bases, and 15 bases lay in between. The chain's CDR3 is CASSTRGRGEQYF. The CDR3 DNA reads TGTGCCAGCAGCACTCGGGGCCGTGGCGAGCAGTACTTC.

This rearrangement joins TRBV29-1 to TRBJ2-7; D is perhaps TRBD2 (6 bases). CDR1 SQVTM and CDR2 ANQGSEA come from the germline V gene. The CDR3 sequence is 10 residues long. With 6 bases removed from V and 9 bases from J, the gap between germline ends came to 12 bases. CDR3 region: CSVRDSGQYF. The CDR3 DNA follows: TGCAGCGTCCGGGACTCAGGGCAGTACTTC.

This clonotype turned up a few times. V gene TRBV6-1 combines with J gene TRBJ2-7, with TRBD1 matching over 7 bases. CDR3 length: 15 amino acids. CDR1 is MNHNS and CDR2 is SASEGT in the germline V gene. V trimming: 8 bases; J trimming: 2 bases; junction bases outside the gene matches: 12. CDR3 region: CASYSGQAITYEQYF. The CDR3 nucleotides read TGTGCCAGCTATTCTGGACAGGCCATTACCTACGAGCAGTACTTC.

This clonotype has a handful of counts. The rearrangement joins TRBV6-2 or TRBV6-3 to TRBJ2-5, with D possibly being TRBD2 (5 bases). Germline loops: CDR1 MNHEY, CDR2 SVGEGT. The V gene lost 7 bases and the J gene lost 2 bases, with 17 bases spanning the gap. The CDR3 covers 15 residues. CDR3 loop: CASTLSVEGQETQYF. CDR3 coding DNA: TGTGCCAGCACCTTGTCGGTTGAGGGTCAAGAGACCCAGTACTTC.

The V gene is TRBV7-9, the J gene TRBJ2-5; D possibly corresponds to TRBD2 (5 bases). V was clipped by 3 bases and J by 1 base, with 9 bases between them. Per the germline V gene, CDR1 is SEHNR and CDR2 is FQNEAQ (reference sequence). The CDR3 is 14 amino acids. This chain's CDR3 is CASSFRERQETQYF. The DNA for the CDR3 is TGTGCCAGCAGCTTTCGGGAACGCCAAGAGACCCAGTACTTC.

The J gene is TRBJ1-5, the V gene TRBV12-3 or TRBV12-4, with D uncertain. The length of the CDR3 is 12 residues. V dropped 2 bases and J dropped 9 bases, with 8 bases sitting between them. CDR3 in amino acids: CASSLNESPQHF. CDR3 DNA sequence: TGTGCCAGCAGTTTAAACGAGTCGCCCCAGCATTTT.

This clonotype was seen many times. This chain links TRBV2 with TRBJ2-7; D is unclear. Trimming pared 6 bases from V and 6 bases from J, leaving 18 bases between. Germline lookup yields CDR1 SNHLY and CDR2 FYNNEI. The CDR3 length is 14 residues. The DNA for the CDR3 is TGTGCCAGCAGCGCGAGGACCTCCGCTGCCGAGCAGTACTTC. Protein sequence: CASSARTSAAEQYF.

This clonotype was counted many times. The chain is built from TRBV5-6 and TRBJ1-1, with D unclear. This CDR3 is 15 amino acids long. Germline CDR1 reads SGHDT; CDR2 reads YYEEEE. V was cut by 3 bases and J by 0 bases, with 12 bases left in between. The CDR3 DNA reads TGTGCCAGCAGCTGGACGGCTCACATGAACACTGAAGCTTTCTTT. It encodes CASSWTAHMNTEAFF.

This clonotype was seen at least ten times. V and J are TRBV9 and TRBJ1-2, with 7 bases that match TRBD1. After removal of 2 bases from V and 4 bases from J, the junction contained 2 bases not matched to a gene. The CDR3 runs 13 residues. Germline CDR1 and CDR2: SGDLS and YYNGEE. In DNA, the CDR3 is TGTGCCAGCAGCGTCGACAGGGCCTATGGCTACACCTTC. Protein sequence: CASSVDRAYGYTF.

This clonotype has ten or more counts. The J gene is TRBJ1-1, the V gene TRBV30; possibly TRBD1 for D (5 bases). Trimming cost V 0 bases and J 6 bases, with 17 bases left between them. The CDR3 runs 15 residues. Germline V lookup: CDR1 GTSNPN, CDR2 SVGIG (reference sequence). In DNA form, the CDR3 reads TGTGCCTGGAGTGTGGGATCCCATGGGGCCCCTGAAGCTTTCTTT. Its translation: CAWSVGSHGAPEAFF.

This clonotype occurred many times. The chain employs TRBV7-2 and TRBJ1-5, with TRBD1 as a possible D gene (6 bases). V was shortened by 3 bases and J by 1 base, with 10 bases between the two germline ends. Per germline, CDR1 SGHTA and CDR2 FQGNSA. This CDR3 spans 15 amino acids. CDR3 nucleotide sequence: TGTGCCAGCAGCTTGAGGGGGATCAGCAATCAGCCCCAGCATTTT. It specifies CASSLRGISNQPQHF.

This rearrangement joins TRBV19 to TRBJ1-1; possible D gene TRBD1, 5 bases. The CDR3 covers 15 residues. Germline V gene sequence: CDR1 LNHDA, CDR2 SQIVND (reference sequence). The V end was cut by 3 bases, the J end by 1 base, with 12 bases between. Here the CDR3 reads CASSIGGPTNTEAFF. The CDR3, as DNA: TGTGCCAGTAGTATTGGGGGACCGACGAACACTGAAGCTTTCTTT. Variable domain in full (rest from reference TRBV19 and TRBJ1-1): DGGITQSPKYLFRKEGQNVTLSCEQNLNHDAMYWYRQDPGQGLRLIYYSQIVNDFQKGDIAEGYSVSREKKESFPLTVTSAQKNPTAFYLCASSIGGPTNTEAFFGQGTRLTVV.

The chain carries TRBV12-3 or TRBV12-4 and TRBJ1-6, with TRBD1 matching 11 bases. The length of the CDR3 is 18 residues. V lost 3 bases to trimming and J lost 0 bases; unmatched junction nucleotides: 4. The chain's CDR3 is CASSLAGTGGSYNSPLHF. The CDR3 DNA sequence: TGTGCCAGCAGTTTGGCCGGGACAGGGGGCTCCTATAATTCACCCCTCCACTTT.

The sample holds many counts of this clonotype. The CDR3, as DNA: TGCGCCAGCAGCTTGATGGACGGGTCACCGAATTCACCCCTCCACTTT. The encoded protein is CASSLMDGSPNSPLHF. The chain is built from TRBV5-1 and TRBJ1-6; no firm D call. CDR1 is SGHRS, CDR2 YFSETQ, per germline. This CDR3 region has 16 residues. The V and J ends lost 1 base and 7 bases respectively, with 15 bases between them.

This clonotype was counted at least ten times. This chain links TRBV20-1 with TRBJ2-5; 7 bases are a match to TRBD2. The CDR3 is 14 amino acids. V was pared by 6 bases and J by 2 bases, with 9 bases of the junction left unmatched. The V gene's germline CDR1 is DFQATT and CDR2 SNEGSKA (reference sequence). The CDR3 DNA follows: TGCAGTGCCCGGGGAGGGGCCCCACAAGAGACCCAGTACTTC. Protein sequence: CSARGGAPQETQYF.

This clonotype has at least ten counts. This CDR3 reads CAIRPRQGHEQYF. CDR3 DNA sequence: TGTGCCATCCGCCCAAGACAGGGCCACGAGCAGTACTTC. The chain couples TRBV10-3 to TRBJ2-7; TRBD1 agrees at 7 bases. Germline loops: CDR1 ENHRY, CDR2 SYGVKD. Germline trimming cut 8 bases from V and 5 bases from J; bases unmatched to any gene: 9. This CDR3 is built from 13 residues.

In its sample, this clonotype was seen many times. The rearrangement joins TRBV12-3 or TRBV12-4 to TRBJ2-6; 9 nucleotides match TRBD1. Trimming cost V 5 bases and J 4 bases; bases outside gene matches: 6. This CDR3 has 16 amino acids. CDR3 protein: CASSPGTGSGANVLTF. In nucleotides, the CDR3 is TGTGCCAGCAGTCCCGGGACAGGGTCCGGGGCCAACGTCCTGACTTTC.

At least ten counts were recorded for this clonotype. The chain uses TRBV19 and TRBJ2-2; 12 nucleotides line up with TRBD2. Trimming cost V 6 bases and J 1 base; bases outside gene matches: 0. Germline V gene lookup returns CDR1 LNHDA and CDR2 SQIVND (reference sequence). The CDR3 length is 15 residues. CDR3 in DNA: TGTGCCAGTAGGACTAGCGGGGGGAACACCGGGGAGCTGTTTTTT. Protein sequence: CASRTSGGNTGELFF.

This clonotype was seen repeatedly, ten times or more. The chain has TRBV12-3 or TRBV12-4 and TRBJ1-1, with D perhaps matching TRBD1 (6 bases). The CDR3 contains 14 residues. V lost 6 bases and J 1 base, leaving 12 bases between the germline ends. CDR3 region: CASSGRGANTEAFF. The CDR3 coding sequence is TGTGCCAGCAGCGGGCGGGGGGCGAACACTGAAGCTTTCTTT.

This clonotype occurred many times. The chain couples TRBV18 to TRBJ2-5; D gene unclear. Trimming took 1 base from V and 7 from J, leaving 7 bases between them. This CDR3 is built from 12 residues. Germline CDR1 is KGHSH and CDR2 is LQKENI. The CDR3 protein is CASSPRTGTQYF. CDR3 bases: TGTGCCAGCTCACCACGTACGGGGACCCAGTACTTC.